Given below is one T cell receptor (beta chain) in context. Measured with immunoSEQ multiplex PCR; TCRdb has only the in-frame clones, and not every one. The data show 300,000 to 400,000 clones, with around 90% seen just once and 0.9% to 1.5% held by the top ten. V lost 6 bases and J lost 10, with 13 bases in between. This CDR3 is 12 amino acids long. CDR1 and CDR2 from the germline V gene are MNHEY and SVGAGI. This record belongs to a study of blood T cell repertoires in COVID-19. This clonotype originated in a woman under 30 who had recovered from COVID-19. This chain connects TRBV6-5 to TRBJ2-1, with D maybe TRBD1 (6 bases). The specimen sequenced was PBMCs or T cells enriched from blood (not recorded which). The chain's CDR3 is CASRPPGHEQFF. For the CDR3, the DNA is TGTGCCAGCAGGCCACCGGGACACGAGCAGTTCTTC.